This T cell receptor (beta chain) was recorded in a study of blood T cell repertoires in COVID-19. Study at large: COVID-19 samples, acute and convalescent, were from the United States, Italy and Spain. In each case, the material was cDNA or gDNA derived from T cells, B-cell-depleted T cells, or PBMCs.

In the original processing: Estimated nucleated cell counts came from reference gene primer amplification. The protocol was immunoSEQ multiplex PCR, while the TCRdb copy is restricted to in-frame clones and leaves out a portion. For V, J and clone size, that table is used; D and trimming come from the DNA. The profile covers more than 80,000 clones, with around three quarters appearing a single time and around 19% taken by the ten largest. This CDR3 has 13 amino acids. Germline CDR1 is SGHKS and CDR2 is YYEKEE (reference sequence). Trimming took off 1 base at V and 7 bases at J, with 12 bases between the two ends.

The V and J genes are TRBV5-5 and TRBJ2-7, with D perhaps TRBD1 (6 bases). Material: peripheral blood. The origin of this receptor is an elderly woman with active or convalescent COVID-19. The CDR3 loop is CASSLPQGNEQYF. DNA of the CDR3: TGTGCCAGCAGCTTGCCGCAGGGGAATGAGCAGTACTTC.